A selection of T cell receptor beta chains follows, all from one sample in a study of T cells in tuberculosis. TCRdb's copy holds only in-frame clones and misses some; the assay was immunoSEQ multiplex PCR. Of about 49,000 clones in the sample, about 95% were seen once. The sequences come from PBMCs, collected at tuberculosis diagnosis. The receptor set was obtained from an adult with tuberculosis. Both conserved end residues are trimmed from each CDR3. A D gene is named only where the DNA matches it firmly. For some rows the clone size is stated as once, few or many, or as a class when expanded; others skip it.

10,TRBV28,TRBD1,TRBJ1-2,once,ASTTGESGYT
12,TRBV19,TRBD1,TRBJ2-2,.,ASKAGGNTGELF
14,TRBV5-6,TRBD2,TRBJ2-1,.,ASRPLAGASYNEQF
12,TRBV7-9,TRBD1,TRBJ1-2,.,ASSRPTGENGYT
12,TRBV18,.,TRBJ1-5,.,ASSLGGGAQPQH
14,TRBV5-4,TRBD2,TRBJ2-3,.,ASSVPLAGGGDTQY
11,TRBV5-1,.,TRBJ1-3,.,ASSPPQRNTIY
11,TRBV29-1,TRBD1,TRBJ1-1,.,SAWDRSNTEAF
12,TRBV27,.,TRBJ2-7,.,ASSYTRTEYEQY
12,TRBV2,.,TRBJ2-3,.,ASRQTASTDTQY
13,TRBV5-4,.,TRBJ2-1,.,ASSLSTGSYNEQF
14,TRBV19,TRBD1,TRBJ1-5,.,ASSPSTGWGNQPQH
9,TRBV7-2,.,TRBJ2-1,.,ASSGQNEQF
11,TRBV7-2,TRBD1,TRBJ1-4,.,ASSRGQLEKLF
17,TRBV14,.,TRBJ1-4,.,ASSPNDNSLTVRNEKLF
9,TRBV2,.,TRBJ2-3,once,ASAEGDTQY
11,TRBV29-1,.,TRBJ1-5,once,SVSDSFSQPQH
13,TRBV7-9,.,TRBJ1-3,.,ASSLISRSGNTIY
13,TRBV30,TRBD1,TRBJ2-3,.,AWAPGQGAEDTQY
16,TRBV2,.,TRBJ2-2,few,ASAQLGPDNRNTGELF
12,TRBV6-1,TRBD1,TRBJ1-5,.,ARSRDRGNQPQH
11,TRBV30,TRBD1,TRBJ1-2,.,AWRAGTGNGYT
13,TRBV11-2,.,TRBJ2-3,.,ASSLGGAPTDTQY
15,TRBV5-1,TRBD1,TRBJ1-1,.,ASSPYSQGARNTEAF
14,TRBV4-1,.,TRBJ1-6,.,ASSQGQDRPNSPLH
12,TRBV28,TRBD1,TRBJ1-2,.,ASSPGTGNYGYT
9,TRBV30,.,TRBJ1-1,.,AWSRDIEAF
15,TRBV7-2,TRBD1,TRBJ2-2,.,ASSPRTGTGDTGELF
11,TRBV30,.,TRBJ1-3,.,AWRTGGGNTIY
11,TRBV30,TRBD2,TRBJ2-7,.,AWRVGGSDEQY
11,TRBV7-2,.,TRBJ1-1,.,ASSSTPPTEAF
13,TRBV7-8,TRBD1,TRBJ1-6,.,ASSSRDRVNSPLH
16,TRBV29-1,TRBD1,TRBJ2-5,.,SASFPGTGVVGAETQY